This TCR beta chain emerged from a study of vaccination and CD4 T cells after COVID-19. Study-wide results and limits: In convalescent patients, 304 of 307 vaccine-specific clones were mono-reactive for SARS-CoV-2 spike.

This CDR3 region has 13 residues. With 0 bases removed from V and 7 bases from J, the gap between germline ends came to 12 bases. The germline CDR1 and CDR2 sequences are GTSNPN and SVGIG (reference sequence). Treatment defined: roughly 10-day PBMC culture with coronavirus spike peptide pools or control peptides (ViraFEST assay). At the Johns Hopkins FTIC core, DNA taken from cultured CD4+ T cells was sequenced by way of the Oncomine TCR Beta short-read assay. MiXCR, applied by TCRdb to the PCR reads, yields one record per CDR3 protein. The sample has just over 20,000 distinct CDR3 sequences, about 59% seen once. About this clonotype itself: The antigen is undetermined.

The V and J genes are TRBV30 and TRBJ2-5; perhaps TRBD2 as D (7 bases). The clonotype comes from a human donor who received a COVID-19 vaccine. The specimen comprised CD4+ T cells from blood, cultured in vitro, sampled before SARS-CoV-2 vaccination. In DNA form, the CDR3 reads TGTGCCTGGAGTGTAAAGGGGGGGGGGACCCAGTACTTC. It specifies CAWSVKGGGTQYF.